This entry lists 19 T cell receptor beta chains sequenced from one sample in a study of blood T cell repertoires in COVID-19 (dated by TCRdb to 2020 to 2021). Library prep was done by the immunoSEQ multiplex PCR assay. TCRdb took this table from immuneACCESS and kept in-frame rearrangements with V and J called. Such tables lack part of the clones; where checked against another copy, unresolved V genes explain under half of the gap, and the rest is unexplained. The sample table contains about 97,000 clones; only one count was recorded for 65% to 85% of them. 4% to 5.5% of the sample rests with the top ten. The specimen was peripheral blood. Every receptor here comes from a man aged 55-75 years with acute or convalescent COVID-19.

This chain connects TRBV28 to TRBJ1-2, with 11 nucleotides matching TRBD1. Germline trimming cut 2 bases from V and 7 bases from J; bases unmatched to any gene: 6. Looked up from germline, CDR1 is MDHEN and CDR2 is SYDVKM. The CDR3 runs to 15 residues. CDR3 in amino acids: CASSLRTGTGGGYTF. The DNA for the CDR3 is TGTGCCAGCAGTTTACGGACCGGGACAGGGGGTGGCTACACCTTC.

This clone was picked up one time. CDR3 protein: CASSTGLAGVGEQFF. The CDR3 nucleotides are TGTGCCAGCAGCACGGGACTAGCGGGAGTCGGTGAGCAGTTCTTC. The genes are TRBV7-9 and TRBJ2-1; 14 bases are a match to TRBD2. CDR1 and CDR2 (germline): SEHNR, FQNEAQ (reference sequence). This CDR3 contains 15 residues. The V segment lost 5 bases and the J segment 9 bases; nucleotides outside the gene matches: 6.

The chain uses TRBV27 and TRBJ1-2, with a tentative D call TRBD1 (5 bases). The CDR3 loop spans 14 amino acids. CDR1 is MNHEY, CDR2 SMNVEV, per germline (reference sequence). With 3 bases removed from V and 4 bases from J, the gap between germline ends came to 12 bases. Here the CDR3 DNA reads TGTGCCAGCAGTTTTCAGGGAAGTTCCTATGGCTACACCTTC. This encodes CASSFQGSSYGYTF.

In DNA, the CDR3 is TGTGCCAGCAGCGGGACAAGTAGTAGCAATCAGCCCCAGCATTTT. Translated: CASSGTSSSNQPQHF. This chain uses TRBV6-5 with TRBJ1-5; a weak D match, TRBD1 (6 bases). The V and J ends lost 6 bases and 0 bases respectively, with 12 bases between them. The CDR3 contains 15 residues. In germline, CDR1 is MNHEY, CDR2 SVGAGI.

V and J are TRBV15 and TRBJ2-1, with D possibly being TRBD2 (6 bases). Trimming took 0 bases from V and 12 from J, leaving 9 bases between them. The CDR3 has 12 amino acids. Germline V CDR1 and CDR2: LNHNV, YYDKDF (reference sequence). As DNA, the CDR3 is TGTGCCACCAGCAGAGATGACGGGGGGCAGTTCTTC. Translation gives CATSRDDGGQFF.

The chain combines TRBV28 with TRBJ2-7; tentatively, D is TRBD1 (5 bases). Germline V lookup: CDR1 MDHEN, CDR2 SYDVKM. The CDR3 loop spans 14 amino acids. V lost 2 bases to trimming and J lost 3 bases, with 11 bases between them. CDR3 sequence: CASSLEQGNYEQYF. As DNA, the CDR3 is TGTGCCAGCAGTTTAGAGCAGGGCAACTACGAGCAGTACTTC. The whole variable domain, filled in from reference TRBV28 and TRBJ2-7, reads DVKVTQSSRYLVKRTGEKVFLECVQDMDHENMFWYRQDPGLGLRLIYFSYDVKMKEKGDIPEGYSVSREKKERFSLILESASTNQTSMYLCASSLEQGNYEQYFGPGTRLTVT.

As DNA, the CDR3 is TGTGCCAGCAGTGACCCAGGGGGAGAGGCTTTCTTT. Amino acids: CASSDPGGEAFF. The chain couples TRBV25-1 to TRBJ1-1, with 7 bases aligning to TRBD1. The trim removed 3 bases at V and 11 bases at J, leaving 6 bases unmatched. The CDR3 extends over 12 amino acids. Germline CDR1 is MGHDK and CDR2 is SYGVNS.

This clone was counted between two and nine times. The chain uses TRBV19 and TRBJ2-7, with D unclear. The ends were cut back, 5 bases at V and 3 bases at J, with 17 bases in the middle. This CDR3 spans 15 amino acids. Germline lookup yields CDR1 LNHDA and CDR2 SQIVND (reference sequence). CDR3 amino acids: CASSLRMTDVYEQYF. In nucleotides, the CDR3 is TGTGCCAGTAGTCTCCGAATGACTGACGTCTACGAGCAGTACTTC.

This clone is a singleton in its sample. The chain uses TRBV6-2 or TRBV6-3 and TRBJ2-7; D not resolved. Germline V gene sequence: CDR1 MNHEY, CDR2 SVGEGT. V lost 2 bases and J 1 base, leaving 9 bases between the germline ends. This CDR3 is 14 amino acids long. The CDR3 protein is CASSYPDSSYEQYF. The CDR3 nucleotides read TGTGCCAGCAGTTACCCCGATAGTTCCTACGAGCAGTACTTC.

Concerning this clone itself: Its ends do not fully match the called genes, so a read error is possible. Other DNA variants within this sample encode the same CDR3. The chain carries TRBV5-4 and TRBJ1-6; 9 bases line up with TRBD1. The CDR3 is 15 amino acids. The germline V gene has CDR1 SGHNT and CDR2 YYREEE (reference sequence). The CDR3 DNA reads as TGTGCCAGCAGCCAGGGACAGGGTTATAATTCACCCCTCCATTTT. This translates into CASSQGQGYNSPLHF.

This clone was detected only once. The chain is built from TRBV5-5 and TRBJ1-1, with D perhaps TRBD1 (5 bases). The CDR3 extends over 18 amino acids. V lost 0 bases, J lost 1 base, and 19 bases lay in between. Germline CDR1 SGHKS, CDR2 YYEKEE (reference sequence). The CDR3 DNA is TGTGCCAGCAGCTTGGGGATTGCGGGACCCGGTTCGAACACTGAAGCTTTCTTT. Its protein is CASSLGIAGPGSNTEAFF.

This rearrangement joins TRBV7-2 to TRBJ1-2; unclear D gene. The CDR3 is 15 amino acids. V was pared by 2 bases and J by 0 bases, with 10 bases between. Germline CDR1 reads SGHTA; CDR2 reads FQGNSA. The CDR3 region is CASSLQTGSNYGYTF. The CDR3 coding sequence is TGTGCCAGCAGCTTACAAACCGGGTCTAACTATGGCTACACCTTC.

This sequence joins TRBV6-6 and TRBJ2-7; the match to TRBD1 covers 9 bases. This CDR3 comprises 14 residues. The germline CDR1 and CDR2 sequences are MNHNY and SVGAGI (reference sequence). The V gene end was trimmed by 4 bases and the J gene end by 3 bases; junction bases not matched to a gene: 4. The CDR3 DNA sequence: TGTGCCAGCAGTTTCCCGACAGGGGGCTACGAGCAGTACTTC. This gives the protein CASSFPTGGYEQYF.

The chain carries TRBV5-1 and TRBJ2-7, with TRBD1 matching 9 bases. Germline trimming cut 3 bases from V and 6 bases from J; bases unmatched to any gene: 7. Germline assignment: CDR1 SGHRS and CDR2 YFSETQ. CDR3 size: 14 residues. CDR3 DNA: TGCGCCAGCAGCTGGACAGGGGATAGGGCCGAGCAGTACTTC. Its protein product is CASSWTGDRAEQYF.

V usage is TRBV6-4 and J usage is TRBJ2-1, with 9 bases identical to TRBD2. Germline V gene data show CDR1 as MRHNA and CDR2 as SNTAGT. The J segment lost 9 bases and the V segment lost 4 bases, leaving 10 bases of the junction unmatched. This CDR3 comprises 15 residues. The DNA for the CDR3 is TGTGCCAGCAGTGCCCCGCGGGGCGGGGGGGGTGAGCAGTTCTTC. It encodes CASSAPRGGGGEQFF.

The chain is built from TRBV9 and TRBJ1-5; D remains unclear. Per the germline V gene, CDR1 is SGDLS and CDR2 is YYNGEE. V dropped 4 bases and J dropped 5 bases, with 10 bases sitting between them. The CDR3 spans 13 residues. The CDR3 spells CASSIREDQPQHF. CDR3 nucleotide sequence: TGTGCCAGCAGCATCCGAGAGGATCAGCCCCAGCATTTT.

This clone was counted between two and nine times. J is TRBJ1-5 and V is TRBV19; 9 nucleotides line up with TRBD1. V was pared by 5 bases and J by 6 bases, with 14 bases of the junction left unmatched. This CDR3 is built from 17 residues. Germline CDR1 reads LNHDA; CDR2 reads SQIVND (reference sequence). CDR3 region: CASSLRGTGGTGQPQHF. CDR3 bases: TGTGCCAGTAGTCTCCGAGGAACAGGGGGCACAGGTCAGCCCCAGCATTTT. The whole variable domain, remainder taken from reference TRBV19 and TRBJ1-5, is DGGITQSPKYLFRKEGQNVTLSCEQNLNHDAMYWYRQDPGQGLRLIYYSQIVNDFQKGDIAEGYSVSREKKESFPLTVTSAQKNPTAFYLCASSLRGTGGTGQPQHFGDGTRLSIL.

This sequence joins TRBV19 and TRBJ1-2; 7 bases match TRBD1. The CDR3 contains 13 residues. Trimming cost V 8 bases and J 2 bases; bases outside gene matches: 5. Germline CDR1 LNHDA, CDR2 SQIVND (reference sequence). The CDR3 nucleotides read TGTGCCAGTTTAGACAGGGACAACTATGGCTACACCTTC. Translated, it gives CASLDRDNYGYTF.

The V gene is TRBV25-1, the J gene TRBJ1-2, with D uncertain. The ends were cut back, 2 bases at V and 0 bases at J, with 13 bases in the middle. From germline, CDR1 is MGHDK and CDR2 SYGVNS. There are 16 residues in the CDR3. CDR3 protein: CASSEAGDLANYGYTF. The CDR3 nucleotides are TGTGCCAGCAGTGAAGCCGGTGACCTAGCTAACTATGGCTACACCTTC.